The source of this T cell receptor beta chain is a study of glioma-infiltrating T cells. Using RNA template, CDR3s of TCR alpha and beta were amplified with iRepertoire arm-PCR. One-step reverse transcription and amplification started from approximately 100-400 ng of tissue mRNA or PBMC total RNA. TCRdb re-derived calls from the multiplex PCR reads in MiXCR, one entry per CDR3 protein. The profile covers under 150,000 distinct CDR3 sequences, with 20% to 25% appearing a single time and around a quarter taken by the ten largest. This clonotype was counted ten times or more. Its antigen is unknown. Study-level results: Tissue-blood divergence was below expectation in non-neoplastic patients, above in gliomas.

CDR3 length: 13 residues. V was clipped by 5 bases and J by 11 bases; unmatched bases: 8. Germline lookup yields CDR1 SGHTA and CDR2 FQGTGA. This clonotype originated in a human donor with low-grade glioma or glioblastoma, undergoing nonglioma brain surgery, or in good health (not recorded which). The J gene is TRBJ2-3, the V gene TRBV7-3; 9 positions match TRBD2. Sequenced: glioma tissue, nonneoplastic brain tissue, or PBMCs (not recorded which). The CDR3 DNA is TGTGCCAGCAGCCTAGGGACTAGCCAGAAGCAGTATTTT. This gives the protein CASSLGTSQKQYF.